These 9 T cell receptor beta chains came from one sample sequenced in a study of identical twins. TCRdb reprocessed the 5' RACE reads with MiXCR, giving one entry per CDR3 protein. In the table there are about 700,000 distinct CDR3 sequences, approximately 6% of which are singletons. The sample consisted of naive T cells sorted from blood. The receptors derive from a man between 18 and 35 years old in good health.

This clonotype was observed many times. V is TRBV12-3 or TRBV12-4 and J is TRBJ2-1; 13 nucleotides line up with TRBD2. The CDR3 has 17 residues. With V trimmed by 3 bases and J by 4 bases, 6 bases remained unmatched. The CDR3 region has the DNA TGTGCCAGCAGTTTTGGAACTAGCGGGAGGGGATACAATGAGCAGTTCTTC. The encoded protein is CASSFGTSGRGYNEQFF.

The chain recombines TRBV7-9 with TRBJ2-7; D perhaps matches TRBD2 (6 bases). The CDR3 has 14 amino acids. The V end was cut by 1 base, the J end by 2 bases, with 9 bases between. Germline loops: CDR1 SEHNR, CDR2 FQNEAQ (reference sequence). CDR3 nucleotides: TGTGCCAGCAGCTTAGAAGGGAGGCCCTACGAGCAGTACTTC. Its translation is CASSLEGRPYEQYF.

The rearrangement links TRBV14 to TRBJ2-1, with D possibly matching TRBD1 (5 bases). CDR3 size: 13 residues. The germline gives CDR1 SGHDN, CDR2 FVKESK. V was pared by 0 bases and J by 7 bases, with 7 bases between. CDR3 sequence: CASSQEKGNEQFF. CDR3 DNA sequence: TGTGCCAGCAGCCAAGAGAAGGGGAATGAGCAGTTCTTC.

V gene TRBV12-3 or TRBV12-4 combines with J gene TRBJ2-3; TRBD2 is a possible D gene (6 bases). Trimming cost V 6 bases and J 2 bases, with 12 bases left between them. The CDR3 contains 14 residues. CDR3 in amino acids: CASSRGIITDTQYF. CDR3 nucleotides: TGTGCCAGCAGCCGCGGGATCATCACAGATACGCAGTATTTT.

This clonotype came up many times. The DNA of the CDR3 is TGCGCCAGCAGCTTATACTTAGCGGAGAACACCGGGGAGCTGTTTTTT. It encodes CASSLYLAENTGELFF. The J gene is TRBJ2-2, the V gene TRBV4-3, with D possibly matching TRBD2 (6 bases). The germline CDR1 and CDR2 sequences are LGHNA and YSLEER. The CDR3 totals 16 residues. V was cut by 5 bases and J by 1 base, with 14 bases left in between.

This clonotype was counted many times. The rearrangement uses TRBV6-5 and TRBJ2-1; D is undetermined. V was cut by 2 bases and J by 8 bases, with 7 bases left in between. The CDR3 totals 12 residues. Germline CDR1 MNHEY, CDR2 SVGAGI. In DNA, the CDR3 is TGTGCCAGCAGTTACCCTCCGGATGAGCAGTTCTTC. Translated, it gives CASSYPPDEQFF.

This clonotype was counted at least ten times. The genes are TRBV12-3 or TRBV12-4 and TRBJ1-5, with 8 bases aligning to TRBD1. The length of the CDR3 is 15 residues. Trimming cost V 5 bases and J 0 bases; bases outside gene matches: 3. The CDR3 region is CASSTTGGSNQPQHF. Here the CDR3 DNA reads TGTGCCAGCAGTACAACAGGGGGTAGCAATCAGCCCCAGCATTTT.

This clonotype has ten or more counts. J is TRBJ2-3 and V is TRBV29-1; TRBD1 matches 9 bases. The CDR3 length is 16 residues. Germline lookup yields CDR1 SQVTM and CDR2 ANQGSEA. The ends lost 4 bases at V and 1 base at J; junction bases unmatched: 9. The CDR3 DNA sequence: TGCAGCGTTGTCTTTCCCCGGGACAGGGGCACAGATACGCAGTATTTT. Encoded protein: CSVVFPRDRGTDTQYF.

This clonotype was seen at least ten times. The gene calls are TRBV12-3 or TRBV12-4 and TRBJ2-3; weak D call: TRBD2 (5 bases). This CDR3 contains 15 residues. The V end was cut by 2 bases, the J end by 1 base, with 10 bases between. The CDR3 coding sequence is TGTGCCAGCAGTTTAATTAGCGCAGGCACAGATACGCAGTATTTT. Its translation is CASSLISAGTDTQYF.